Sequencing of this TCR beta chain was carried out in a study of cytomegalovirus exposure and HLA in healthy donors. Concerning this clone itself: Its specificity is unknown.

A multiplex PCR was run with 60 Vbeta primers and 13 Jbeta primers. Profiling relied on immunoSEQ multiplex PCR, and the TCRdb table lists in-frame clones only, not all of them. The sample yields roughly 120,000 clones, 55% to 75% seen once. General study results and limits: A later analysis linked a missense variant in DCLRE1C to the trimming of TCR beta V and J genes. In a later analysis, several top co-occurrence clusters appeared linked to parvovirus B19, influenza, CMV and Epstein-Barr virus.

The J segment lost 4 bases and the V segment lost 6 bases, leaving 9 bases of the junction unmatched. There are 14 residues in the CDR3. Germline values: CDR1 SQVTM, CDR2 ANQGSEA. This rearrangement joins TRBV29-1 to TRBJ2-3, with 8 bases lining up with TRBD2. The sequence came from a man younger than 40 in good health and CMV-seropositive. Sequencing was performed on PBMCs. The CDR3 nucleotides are TGCAGCGTACGCGGACTAGCTGATGCAGATACGCAGTATTTT. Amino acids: CSVRGLADADTQYF.